These T cell receptor beta chains were read from a single sample in a study of T cells in Graves' hyperthyroidism and ophthalmopathy. One entry per CDR3 protein results from TCRdb running MiXCR on the multiplex PCR reads. The sample yields 500,000 to 700,000 distinct CDR3 sequences, 16% seen once. Material: blood. These receptors originate from a woman younger than 35 with Graves' hyperthyroidism. Both conserved end residues are part of each CDR3. D genes are given only for firm matches. A clone size is listed for some rows: how often the clone was seen (once, few, many), or a class if it is expanded.

j_gene	d_gene	abundance	v_gene	CDR3nt	CDR3aa
TRBJ2-5	.	few	TRBV7-8	TGTGCCAGCAGCGCACAGCTCCATGAGACCCAGTACTTC	CASSAQLHETQYF
TRBJ2-4	TRBD1	.	TRBV3-1	TGTGCCAGCAGTCGGACAGGGTCCTCGAACATTCAGTACTTC	CASSRTGSSNIQYF
TRBJ1-5	.	.	TRBV6-1	TGTGCCAGCAGGTCCCCACCCAATCAGCCCCAGCATTTT	CASRSPPNQPQHF
TRBJ2-2	.	many	TRBV28	TGTGCCAGCAGTTTATTTGGCACATCGAACACCGGGGAGCTGTTTTTT	CASSLFGTSNTGELFF
TRBJ2-1	TRBD2	many	TRBV28	TGTGCCAGCAGCAAACACCCCGGACTAGATCGCCTTTACAATGAGCAGTTCTTC	CASSKHPGLDRLYNEQFF
TRBJ1-1	.	many	TRBV12-3/TRBV12-4	TGTGCCAGCAGGCCAGGGGCAGCCGCTGAAGCTTTCTTT	CASRPGAAAEAFF
TRBJ2-1	TRBD2	many	TRBV20-1	TGCAGTGCTAGAGAATGGCGGGAGGGGGGCTACAATGAGCAGTTCTTC	CSAREWREGGYNEQFF
TRBJ2-3	.	many	TRBV28	TGTGCCAGCAGTTTAGTCTTAGCGGCCGGCACAGATACGCAGTATTTT	CASSLVLAAGTDTQYF
TRBJ2-7	.	many	TRBV3-1	TGTGCCAGCAGCATATGGGGGTCCGAGCAGTACTTC	CASSIWGSEQYF
TRBJ2-1	TRBD2	few	TRBV7-2	TGTGCCAGCAGCTTGGGGACTAGCGGGAGTATATACAATGAGCAGTTCTTC	CASSLGTSGSIYNEQFF
TRBJ1-5	.	.	TRBV12-3/TRBV12-4	TGTGCCAGCAGTTTAGTGTCGGACCCTAGCAATCAGCCCCAGCATTTT	CASSLVSDPSNQPQHF
TRBJ1-5	.	.	TRBV19	TGTGCCAGTGCCAAGGGCAGTTTTCAGCCCCAGCATTTT	CASAKGSFQPQHF
TRBJ2-7	.	.	TRBV29-1	TGCAGCGGAGGCAACCGGGCCTACGAGCAGTACTTC	CSGGNRAYEQYF
TRBJ2-7	.	many	TRBV10-2	TGCGCCTGCTCAGGGGACTCCTACGAGCAGTACTTC	CACSGDSYEQYF
TRBJ2-5	.	many	TRBV7-9	TGTGCCACCTCGTGGCGCGGACAAGAGACCCAGTACTTC	CATSWRGQETQYF
TRBJ2-1	.	many	TRBV7-2	TGTGCCAGCAGCTTAGCGCCAGGGCGCTCCTACAATGAGCAGTTCTTC	CASSLAPGRSYNEQFF
TRBJ2-7	TRBD2	.	TRBV5-8	TGTGCCAGCAAAATCACTAGCGGGGGGTCCTACGAGCAGTACTTC	CASKITSGGSYEQYF
TRBJ2-1	TRBD2	.	TRBV20-1	TGCAGTGCTGGTATCATTCTAGCGGGAGGAGAGAGTGAGCAGTTCTTC	CSAGIILAGGESEQFF
TRBJ1-1	TRBD1	many	TRBV24-1	TGTGCCACCAGTGACTCCGACAGGGGAACTGAAGCTTTCTTT	CATSDSDRGTEAFF
TRBJ1-6	.	many	TRBV5-1	TGCGCCAGCAGCTTGGATGGCGGGGGTATTCATAATTCACCCCTCCACTTT	CASSLDGGGIHNSPLHF
TRBJ1-1	.	many	TRBV6-2/TRBV6-3	TGTGCCAGCGGCCCTCAGGTGGGCTGGGGTAACACTGAAGCTTTCTTT	CASGPQVGWGNTEAFF
TRBJ2-3	TRBD1	few	TRBV6-1	TGTGCCAGCAGCTACCTGGGACAGGACACAGATACGCAGTATTTT	CASSYLGQDTDTQYF
TRBJ1-5	.	many	TRBV18	TGTGCCAGCTCGACTAACGGGGATAGCAATCAGCCCCAGCATTTT	CASSTNGDSNQPQHF
TRBJ1-2	TRBD1	.	TRBV13	TGTGCCAGCAGCCGTGGGACAGGCAATGGCTACACCTTC	CASSRGTGNGYTF
TRBJ2-7	.	.	TRBV10-3	TGTGCCATCAGTGAGACACTCCCCGAGCAGTACTTC	CAISETLPEQYF
TRBJ2-3	TRBD1	many	TRBV20-1	TGCAGTGCTAGAGACTTTACCCACAGGGGATCAGATACGCAGTATTTT	CSARDFTHRGSDTQYF
TRBJ1-1	.	many	TRBV2	TGTGCCAGCAGACCAACAGGGACCTACACTGAAGCTTTCTTT	CASRPTGTYTEAFF
TRBJ1-3	.	.	TRBV24-1	TGTGCCACCTCAACAAGGGGTGCTGACACCATATATTTT	CATSTRGADTIYF
TRBJ2-3	TRBD2	many	TRBV5-5	TGTGCCAGCAGCGCAAGTCTAGCGGGAGATAAAGATACGCAGTATTTT	CASSASLAGDKDTQYF
TRBJ2-1	TRBD2	many	TRBV20-1	TGCAGTGCATACGGGACTAGCGGGTACAATGAGCAGTTCTTC	CSAYGTSGYNEQFF
TRBJ1-2	.	many	TRBV7-2	TGTGCCAGCAGCGGAAGCGGGGGGTTTTCTGGCTACACCTTC	CASSGSGGFSGYTF
TRBJ1-1	TRBD1	many	TRBV12-3/TRBV12-4	TGTGCCAGCAGTTTACAGGGGGAACGGACCCACAGAGCTTTCTTT	CASSLQGERTHRAFF
TRBJ2-1	.	few	TRBV20-1	TGCAGTGCTAGAGATCGGGAAAGGGCAGCTCATGAGCAGTTCTTC	CSARDRERAAHEQFF
TRBJ2-3	TRBD2	.	TRBV10-3	TGTGCCATCAGTGCACTAGCGGGAGGGCCAGATACGCAGTATTTT	CAISALAGGPDTQYF
TRBJ1-2	.	few	TRBV7-9	TGTGCCAGCAGCCACAAGGCAGGACAGCACGACTATGGCTACACCTTC	CASSHKAGQHDYGYTF
TRBJ2-1	TRBD2	many	TRBV3-1	TGTGCCAGCAGCCATCCTCTAGCGGGAGGGCCGAGTAATGAGCAGTTCTTC	CASSHPLAGGPSNEQFF
TRBJ2-3	.	many	TRBV11-2	TGTGCCAGTAAGACCCCACAGTCCCCAGATACGCAGTATTTT	CASKTPQSPDTQYF
TRBJ1-3	TRBD1	few	TRBV7-9	TGTGCCAGCAGCTCCGGGACAGATGGAAACACCATATATTTT	CASSSGTDGNTIYF
TRBJ1-6	TRBD1	.	TRBV2	TGTGCCAGCAGGTCAAAAGGACAGGGCGGATCACCCCTCCACTTT	CASRSKGQGGSPLHF
TRBJ1-5	.	few	TRBV24-1	TGTGCCACCAGTGCTCCGGGCCAGCCCCAGCATTTT	CATSAPGQPQHF
TRBJ1-1	.	few	TRBV5-6	TGTGCCAGCAGCCTAAATAAACCGGTCGGATTCACTGAAGCTTTCTTT	CASSLNKPVGFTEAFF
TRBJ2-1	TRBD2	many	TRBV28	TGTGCCAGCAGTCTCGGACTAGCGGGAGGGACTGAGCAGTTCTTC	CASSLGLAGGTEQFF
TRBJ1-2	.	.	TRBV27	TGTGCCAGCAGTTCGGACGCCTTCCATGGCTACACCTTC	CASSSDAFHGYTF
TRBJ1-5	.	many	TRBV20-1	TGCAGTGCTAGAGATTCTAGCGGTCAGCCCCAGCATTTT	CSARDSSGQPQHF
TRBJ2-3	TRBD2	many	TRBV6-6	TGTGCCAGCAGTTACTCCGAAGTGACTAGCGGGGGGGCAGATACGCAGTATTTT	CASSYSEVTSGGADTQYF